Described below is a single T cell receptor (beta chain) sequence and its context. This sample was included in a study of T cell responses to AZD1222 COVID-19 vaccine. This CDR3 comprises 13 residues. V was clipped by 6 bases and J by 5 bases; unmatched bases: 3. Looked up from germline, CDR1 is SGHAT and CDR2 is FQNNGV. This table comes from immunoSEQ multiplex PCR, and its TCRdb copy is limited to in-frame clones, with some not included. The repertoire includes about 120,000 clones, approximately 86% of them detected once, and just over 2.5% sits in the top ten. The TCR comes from an adult who received the AZD1222 COVID-19 vaccine. The V and J genes are TRBV11-2 and TRBJ1-1, with 10 bases fitting TRBD1. The material was peripheral blood, obtained 28 days after the second AZD1222 dose. DNA of the CDR3: TGTGCCAGCAGGAGGACAGGGGGGACTGAAGCTTTCTTT. Protein: CASRRTGGTEAFF.